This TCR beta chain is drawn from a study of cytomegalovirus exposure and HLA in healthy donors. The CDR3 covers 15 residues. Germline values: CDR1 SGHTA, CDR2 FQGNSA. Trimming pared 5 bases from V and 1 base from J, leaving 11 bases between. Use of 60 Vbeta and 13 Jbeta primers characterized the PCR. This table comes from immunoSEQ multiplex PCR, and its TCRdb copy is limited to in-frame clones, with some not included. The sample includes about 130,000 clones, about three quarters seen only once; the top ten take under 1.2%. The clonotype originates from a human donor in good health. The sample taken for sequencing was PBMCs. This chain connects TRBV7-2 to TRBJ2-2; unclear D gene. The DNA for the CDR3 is TGTGCCAGCAGCCTACAAAGAGGGAACACCGGGGAGCTGTTTTTT. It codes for CASSLQRGNTGELFF.